This T cell receptor (beta chain) was observed in a study of a mutant IDH1 vaccine in newly diagnosed glioma. Trimming took off 2 bases at V and 3 bases at J, with 17 bases between the two ends. The CDR3 runs 16 residues. Germline V gives CDR1 SGHDT, CDR2 YYEEEE. As to time point: week 35, safety follow-up. The vaccine gave 300 ug of a 20-mer mutant IDH1 peptide subcutaneously per dose. Patients came in for eight vaccinations, in weeks 1, 3, 5, 7, 11, 15, 19 and 23. Concerning this clone: Its specificity is not known.

Method: immunoSEQ multiplex PCR; TCRdb's copy keeps in-frame clones and lacks some. The sample includes over 40,000 clones, around 91% seen only once; the top ten take approximately 1.5%. This clonotype was sampled from a man in his forties with glioma. V usage is TRBV5-6 and J usage is TRBJ1-1; D is undetermined. Sequenced here: PBMCs, sampled from a glioma patient whose treatment included an IDH1 peptide vaccine. The CDR3, as DNA: TGTGCCAGCAGCTTTGATTCATCGGGGTTGGACACTGAAGCTTTCTTT. As protein: CASSFDSSGLDTEAFF.